The 17 T cell receptor beta chains below were found in one sample sequenced in a study of CD4 and CD8 cells across lung adenocarcinoma regions. TCRdb re-derived calls from the PCR reads in MiXCR, one entry per CDR3 protein. The sample holds around 19,000 distinct CDR3 sequences, about 53% seen once. Source material: CD8+ T cells from the center of a lung tumor. These receptors originate from a female donor with lung adenocarcinoma. The CD4 and CD8 labels of this study may be unreliable.

In its sample, this clonotype was seen many times. The V and J genes are TRBV6-5 and TRBJ2-2; D is unresolved. Germline V gene data show CDR1 as MNHEY and CDR2 as SVGAGI. Trimming shortened V by 0 bases and J by 0 bases, and 11 bases separated the two germline ends. This CDR3 region has 17 residues. The CDR3 DNA reads as TGTGCCAGCAGTTACTCATTCGGATACTCGAACACCGGGGAGCTGTTTTTT. Protein: CASSYSFGYSNTGELFF.

The chain links TRBV10-2 to TRBJ1-6; TRBD1 is a possible D gene (6 bases). V was trimmed by 2 bases and J by 3 bases, leaving 8 bases between them. There are 15 residues in the CDR3. Looked up from germline, CDR1 is WSHSY and CDR2 is SAAADI. The CDR3 DNA follows: TGCGCCAGCAGTGAGGGACAGAACTATAATTCACCCCTCCACTTT. Translated: CASSEGQNYNSPLHF.

This clonotype came up a few times. The chain uses TRBV6-1 and TRBJ2-1, with 10 bases lining up with TRBD1. The germline V gene has CDR1 MNHNS and CDR2 SASEGT. V shed 4 bases and J 8 bases; nucleotides not matched to a gene: 2. The CDR3 loop spans 13 amino acids. This CDR3 reads CASSAGTGDEQFF. The CDR3 DNA reads TGTGCCAGCAGTGCCGGGACAGGGGATGAGCAGTTCTTC.

This clonotype was recorded a few times. The chain combines TRBV6-1 with TRBJ1-2, with 7 bases that match TRBD1. CDR3 size: 15 residues. Losses at the gene ends were 5 bases for V and 6 bases for J; bases not matched to a gene: 12. Germline loops: CDR1 MNHNS, CDR2 SASEGT. CDR3 coding DNA: TGTGCCAGCAGTCCGGGGACAGCCGGGAGGGATGGCTACACCTTC. It codes for CASSPGTAGRDGYTF.

This CDR3 reads CASRRGGTDTQYF. CDR3 sequence (DNA): TGTGCCAGCAGGCGGGGGGGCACAGATACGCAGTATTTT. The chain couples TRBV6-1 to TRBJ2-3; TRBD2 agrees at 8 bases. From germline, CDR1 is MNHNS and CDR2 SASEGT. This CDR3 has 13 amino acids. V lost 6 bases, J lost 1 base, and 0 bases stayed unmatched.

The gene calls are TRBV3-1 and TRBJ2-1, with TRBD2 as a possible D gene (7 bases). Gene TRBJ2-7 matches the end of the DNA better, so the J call may be wrong. The length of the CDR3 is 12 residues. The germline gives CDR1 LGHDT, CDR2 YNNKEL (reference sequence). This CDR3 reads CASRGGGYEQYF. In nucleotides, the CDR3 is TGTGCCAGCCGGGGAGGGGGCTACGAGCAGTACTTC.

This clonotype was counted at least ten times. The rearrangement joins TRBV6-1 to TRBJ2-1; D gene unclear. The CDR3 covers 16 residues. Germline V lookup: CDR1 MNHNS, CDR2 SASEGT. V dropped 6 bases and J dropped 4 bases, with 19 bases sitting between them. The DNA for the CDR3 is TGTGCCAGCAGCGATCCGGCCGGGCTTCTTTACAATGAGCAGTTCTTC. Protein product: CASSDPAGLLYNEQFF.

This sequence joins TRBV6-1 and TRBJ1-6; D unresolved. Trimming shortened V by 6 bases and J by 3 bases, and 12 bases separated the two germline ends. Germline loops: CDR1 MNHNS, CDR2 SASEGT. The CDR3 covers 15 residues. The CDR3 DNA follows: TGTGCCAGCAGAAGTTTGGGCCTCTATAATTCACCCCTCCACTTT. It is translated as CASRSLGLYNSPLHF.

This clonotype was seen at least ten times. The gene calls are TRBV12-3 or TRBV12-4 and TRBJ2-2; a weak D match, TRBD1 (8 bases). CDR3 length equals 16 residues. V lost 6 bases to trimming and J lost 5 bases, with 19 bases between them. The CDR3 here is CASRAGQVGRTGELFF. CDR3 coding DNA: TGTGCCAGCAGAGCGGGACAGGTCGGGAGGACCGGGGAGCTGTTTTTT.

The chain links TRBV7-8 to TRBJ2-1; D is perhaps TRBD2 (5 bases). Trimming took off 1 base at V and 1 base at J, with 8 bases between the two ends. Per the germline V gene, CDR1 is SGHVS and CDR2 is FQNEAQ. CDR3 size: 15 residues. CDR3 bases: TGTGCCAGCAGCTTAGTCCCGGGATCCTACAATGAGCAGTTCTTC. Translating gives CASSLVPGSYNEQFF. Combining the CDR3 with reference TRBV7-8 and TRBJ2-1 gives the whole variable domain GAGVSQSPRYKVAKRGQDVALRCDPISGHVSLFWYQQALGQGPEFLTYFQNEAQLDKSGLPSDRFFAERPEGSVSTLKIQRTQQEDSAVYLCASSLVPGSYNEQFFGPGTRLTVL.

This clonotype has at least ten counts. The rearrangement uses TRBV6-1 and TRBJ2-7; D is perhaps TRBD1 (7 bases). The germline V and J ends were trimmed by 4 bases and 0 bases, with 10 bases remaining between them. Germline values: CDR1 MNHNS, CDR2 SASEGT. CDR3 length: 14 amino acids. CDR3 bases: TGTGCCAGCAGTGCCCAGGGGGGCTCCTACGAGCAGTACGTC. This encodes CASSAQGGSYEQYV.

This clonotype was seen many times. This rearrangement joins TRBV20-1 to TRBJ2-1; TRBD2 aligns across 10 bases. Trimming removed 6 bases from V and 6 bases from J; junction bases left unmatched: 5. Germline V CDR1 and CDR2: DFQATT, SNEGSKA (reference sequence). This CDR3 is 13 amino acids long. CDR3 region: CSAPGLAFNEQFF. For the CDR3, the DNA is TGCAGTGCACCGGGACTAGCGTTCAATGAGCAGTTCTTC.

This rearrangement joins TRBV27 to TRBJ2-5, with D perhaps being TRBD1 or TRBD2 (5 bases each). V lost 6 bases, J lost 3 bases, and 20 bases lay in between. CDR3 size: 16 residues. In germline, CDR1 is MNHEY, CDR2 SMNVEV (reference sequence). The CDR3: CASRPGTVHQKETQYF. The CDR3 nucleotides are TGTGCCAGCAGGCCCGGGACGGTCCATCAGAAAGAGACCCAGTACTTC.

The chain recombines TRBV27 with TRBJ2-1, with D unresolved. This CDR3 contains 16 residues. The V gene lost 4 bases and the J gene lost 3 bases, with 16 bases spanning the gap. Germline V lookup: CDR1 MNHEY, CDR2 SMNVEV (reference sequence). CDR3 loop: CASSWQAQRSYNEQFF. The CDR3, as DNA: TGTGCCAGCAGTTGGCAGGCCCAGAGGAGCTACAATGAGCAGTTCTTC.

CDR3 DNA sequence: TGTGCCAGCAGTGTACGGTTCCAAGACGCTCAGTACTTC. Amino acids: CASSVRFQDAQYF. The chain uses TRBV27 and TRBJ2-5; D ambiguous. This CDR3 region has 13 residues. Germline assignment: CDR1 MNHEY and CDR2 SMNVEV (reference sequence). V lost 5 bases to trimming and J lost 11 bases, with 18 bases between them.

A word on this clonotype: It is likely a read error, because the conserved phenylalanine at the end of the CDR3 is missing. It is unclear where the CDR3 begins or ends on the DNA, so no DNA is shown, and the CDR3 is as TCRdb lists it. CDR3 sequence reads: CASGGKTQLS. The J gene is TRBJ2-5, the V gene TRBV10-1; TRBD2 is taken as the D call from the table, unchecked against the DNA. Looked up from germline, CDR1 is WNHNN and CDR2 is SYGVQD (reference sequence). The CDR3 length equals 10 residues, ends included.

CDR3 DNA sequence: TGTGCCAGCAGTCTTAGCGGTGTCTCCTACAATGAGCAGTACTTC. Its protein product is CASSLSGVSYNEQYF. The chain joins TRBV27 to TRBJ2-1; D is possibly TRBD2 (6 bases). The end of the DNA aligns better with TRBJ2-7, so the J call may be wrong. Germline CDR1 is MNHEY and CDR2 is SMNVEV (reference sequence). CDR3 length: 15 residues.